This T cell receptor (beta chain) comes out of a study of cytomegalovirus exposure and HLA in healthy donors. Both 60 Vbeta primers and 13 Jbeta primers went into the PCR. Measured with immunoSEQ multiplex PCR; TCRdb has only the in-frame clones, and not every one. The repertoire includes about 100,000 clones, roughly 73% of them detected once, and approximately 3.5% sits in the top ten. This clonotype originated in a middle-aged man in good health and CMV-seronegative. Sequenced: PBMCs.

CDR3 loop: CASSLVRTHTGELFF. Written as DNA, the CDR3 is TGTGCCAGCAGCTTGGTGCGGACACACACCGGGGAGCTGTTTTTT. This chain uses TRBV5-6 with TRBJ2-2, with a weak D call TRBD1 (5 bases). CDR1 is SGHDT and CDR2 is YYEEEE in the germline V gene. With 0 bases removed from V and 3 bases from J, the gap between germline ends came to 9 bases. The CDR3 contains 15 residues. The full variable domain, rest sourced from reference TRBV5-6 and TRBJ2-2, is DAGVTQSPTHLIKTRGQQVTLRCSPKSGHDTVSWYQQALGQGPQFIFQYYEEEERQRGNFPDRFSGHQFPNYSSELNVNALLLGDSALYLCASSLVRTHTGELFFGEGSRLTVL.